This entry lists 19 T cell receptor beta chains sequenced from one sample in a study of blood T cell repertoires in COVID-19. Produced via immunoSEQ multiplex PCR; TCRdb's table is partial and in-frame only. Of around 200,000 clones in the sample, more than 75% were seen once. Material: peripheral blood. The receptor set was obtained from a man aged 35-49 years with active or convalescent COVID-19.

The chain uses TRBV16 and TRBJ1-5; D possibly corresponds to TRBD1 (5 bases). CDR1 and CDR2 from the germline V gene are KGHSY and FQNENV. With 4 bases removed from V and 4 bases from J, the gap between germline ends came to 11 bases. The CDR3 is made up of 14 amino acids. This chain's CDR3 is CASSPGTSNQPQHF. The CDR3 DNA is TGTGCCAGCAGCCCAGGGACTTCTAATCAGCCCCAGCATTTT.

The chain is built from TRBV6-1 and TRBJ1-2; no clear D. The CDR3 has 14 residues. Deletions cut 2 bases from V and 1 base from J, with 8 bases between. In germline, CDR1 is MNHNS, CDR2 SASEGT. CDR3 region: CASSEWRVNYGYTF. The CDR3 DNA is TGTGCCAGCAGTGAATGGCGGGTTAACTATGGCTACACCTTC.

The CDR3 DNA reads TGTGCCAGCAGCGTAGGGGGGACAGCTAAAAACACCATATATTTT. Translating gives CASSVGGTAKNTIYF. The gene calls are TRBV9 and TRBJ1-3, with 7 bases that match TRBD1. Looked up from germline, CDR1 is SGDLS and CDR2 is YYNGEE. CDR3 length equals 15 residues. Trimming cost V 0 bases and J 6 bases; bases outside gene matches: 6.

The CDR3 sequence: CASRRGQNYGYTF. CDR3 nucleotide sequence: TGTGCCAGCCGGAGGGGGCAAAACTATGGCTACACCTTC. The chain is built from TRBV2 and TRBJ1-2; TRBD1 agrees at 7 bases. The CDR3 loop spans 13 amino acids. In germline, CDR1 is SNHLY, CDR2 FYNNEI. V gave up 8 bases and J gave up 2 bases; unmatched junction bases: 5.

A note on this clone: One end of the junction fails to match germline, which may point to a read error. The V and J genes are TRBV7-7 and TRBJ2-2; D might be TRBD1 (5 bases). Germline CDR1 is SSHAT and CDR2 is FNYEAQ (reference sequence). CDR3 length: 15 amino acids. The CDR3 DNA is TGTGCTAGCAGCTTGGAAGGGGTTTCCACCGGGGAGCTGTTTTTT. This gives the protein CASSLEGVSTGELFF. The full variable domain, in which reference TRBV7-7 and TRBJ2-2 provide the parts outside the CDR3, is GAGVSQSPRYKVTKRGQDVTLRCDPISSHATLYWYQQALGQGPEFLTYFNYEAQPDKSGLPSDRFSAERPEGSISTLTIQRTEQRDSAMYRCASSLEGVSTGELFFGEGSRLTVL.

The chain links TRBV5-1 to TRBJ2-7; D is possibly TRBD2 (5 bases). There are 13 residues in the CDR3. Germline assignment: CDR1 SGHRS and CDR2 YFSETQ. V was cut by 2 bases and J by 0 bases, with 6 bases left in between. For the CDR3, the DNA is TGCGCCAGCAGCTTTGGGAGCTCCTACGAGCAGTACTTC. Its protein product is CASSFGSSYEQYF.

J is TRBJ1-4 and V is TRBV6-1; possibly TRBD1 for D (5 bases). V dropped 0 bases and J dropped 7 bases, with 21 bases sitting between them. CDR1 and CDR2 from the germline V gene are MNHNS and SASEGT. This CDR3 comprises 18 residues. CDR3 sequence reads: CASSEAGRGSSRGEKLFF. Here the CDR3 DNA reads TGTGCCAGCAGTGAAGCAGGAAGGGGTTCTAGTCGCGGTGAAAAACTGTTTTTT.

CDR3 in DNA: TGTGCCAGCAGCTCCCATAGGCGGGACGCTAGCAATGAGCAGTTCTTC. Residues: CASSSHRRDASNEQFF. The chain has TRBV7-6 and TRBJ2-1; possibly TRBD2 for D (6 bases). The CDR3 loop spans 16 amino acids. Germline V gives CDR1 SGHVS, CDR2 FNYEAQ. Trimming left V 4 bases short and J 6 bases short, with 19 bases between.

The chain has TRBV6-5 and TRBJ1-4; D is undetermined. The CDR3 contains 14 residues. The germline CDR1 and CDR2 sequences are MNHEY and SVGAGI. V shed 4 bases and J shed 4 bases, with 10 bases lying between them. This chain's CDR3 is CASSFDRVNEKLFF. The CDR3 DNA sequence: TGTGCCAGCAGTTTCGATAGAGTTAATGAAAAACTGTTTTTT.

This clone has just a few counts. The J gene is TRBJ1-6, the V gene TRBV3-1 (or the pseudogene TRBV3-2), with D uncertain. The germline CDR1 and CDR2 sequences are LGHDT and YNNKEL (reference sequence). This CDR3 is built from 13 residues. The V end lost 0 bases, the J end lost 7 bases, and 4 bases lay between the germline ends. CDR3 amino acids: CASSQDRNSPLHF. The CDR3 DNA is TGTGCCAGCAGCCAAGATCGGAATTCACCCCTCCACTTT.

This chain uses TRBV6-5 with TRBJ1-1; a weak D match, TRBD1 (6 bases). The germline gives CDR1 MNHEY, CDR2 SVGAGI. This CDR3 comprises 14 residues. Between the trimmed V and J ends, which lost 1 base and 1 base, there was a span of 7 bases. The CDR3: CASSYLQGNTEAFF. The DNA for the CDR3 is TGTGCCAGCAGTTACTTACAGGGGAACACTGAAGCTTTCTTT.

V gene TRBV19 combines with J gene TRBJ2-1, with 10 bases aligning to TRBD1. Germline V gene data show CDR1 as LNHDA and CDR2 as SQIVND (reference sequence). The ends lost 6 bases at V and 8 bases at J; junction bases unmatched: 10. The CDR3 spans 15 residues. This chain's CDR3 is CASSRRDRGGDEQFF. The CDR3 DNA follows: TGTGCCAGTAGCCGTCGGGACAGGGGAGGCGATGAGCAGTTCTTC.

This chain uses TRBV3-1 (or the pseudogene TRBV3-2) with TRBJ1-6, with 7 positions matching TRBD1. Trimming took 7 bases from V and 7 from J; bases not matched to a gene: 10. Germline values: CDR1 LGHDT, CDR2 YNNKEL (reference sequence). CDR3 length: 15 amino acids. The CDR3 sequence: CASTPVGGGNSPLHF. Here the CDR3 DNA reads TGTGCCAGCACCCCAGTAGGGGGCGGCAATTCACCCCTCCACTTT.

The chain is built from TRBV15 and TRBJ1-6; D possibly corresponds to TRBD1 (6 bases). CDR1 and CDR2 from the germline V gene are LNHNV and YYDKDF (reference sequence). V lost 9 bases and J lost 0, with 12 bases in between. There are 15 residues in the CDR3. In DNA, the CDR3 is TGTGCCACGAACACAGGGAGCTCCTATAATTCACCCCTCCACTTT. It codes for CATNTGSSYNSPLHF.

This chain uses TRBV4-1 with TRBJ2-1; D uncertain. The CDR3 spans 16 residues. Trimming removed 1 base at V and 0 bases at J, with 10 bases between. Germline CDR1 MGHRA, CDR2 YSYEKL. The CDR3 DNA sequence: TGCGCCAGCAGCCAAGCCCAGGCGAGCTCCTACAATGAGCAGTTCTTC. Residues: CASSQAQASSYNEQFF.

The genes are TRBV2 and TRBJ2-3, with 10 bases aligning to TRBD2. CDR1 is SNHLY, CDR2 FYNNEI, per germline. This CDR3 spans 16 amino acids. J was trimmed by 5 bases and V by 4 bases; bases with no gene match: 9. The CDR3 DNA reads TGTGCCAGCAGTGTTGGAAGCGGGGGGGCGGGAGATACGCAGTATTTT. It codes for CASSVGSGGAGDTQYF.

This clone was detected a few times. The chain joins TRBV5-4 to TRBJ2-2, with 8 bases identical to TRBD1. This CDR3 spans 16 amino acids. Germline V CDR1 and CDR2: SGHNT, YYREEE (reference sequence). V lost 4 bases to trimming and J lost 5 bases; unmatched junction nucleotides: 10. The chain's CDR3 is CASSPGTGGGTGELFF. The DNA for the CDR3 is TGTGCCAGCAGCCCAGGGACAGGTGGTGGAACCGGGGAGCTGTTTTTT.

This chain connects TRBV30 to TRBJ1-2; perhaps TRBD1 as D (5 bases). This CDR3 has 16 amino acids. From germline, CDR1 is GTSNPN and CDR2 SVGIG (reference sequence). Trimming took off 0 bases at V and 2 bases at J, with 16 bases between the two ends. The chain's CDR3 is CAWSVKAGSSNYGYTF. The CDR3 DNA follows: TGTGCCTGGAGTGTAAAGGCAGGGTCCTCGAACTATGGCTACACCTTC.

The chain couples TRBV9 to TRBJ2-1, with D possibly being TRBD1 (5 bases). Germline values: CDR1 SGDLS, CDR2 YYNGEE. V dropped 0 bases and J dropped 7 bases, with 8 bases sitting between them. CDR3 length: 13 amino acids. In DNA form, the CDR3 reads TGTGCCAGCAGCGTAGGAGCAGGGAATGAGCAGTTCTTC. Amino acid sequence: CASSVGAGNEQFF. The variable domain in full, with the rest retrieved from reference TRBV9 and TRBJ2-1, is DSGVTQTPKHLITATGQRVTLRCSPRSGDLSVYWYQQSLDQGLQFLIQYYNGEERAKGNILERFSAQQFPDLHSELNLSSLELGDSALYFCASSVGAGNEQFFGPGTRLTVL.